This is a list of T cell receptor beta chains from one sample in a study of blood T cells in healthy people across ages. One entry per CDR3 protein results from TCRdb running MiXCR on the 5' RACE reads. The sample carries more than 650,000 distinct CDR3 sequences, about 55% recorded once. The source material was blood. These receptors were obtained from an older man in good health. The CDR3 runs from the conserved cysteine through the conserved F or W. The D gene is left open where the match is weak. Rows may omit the clone size; those that give it use once, few, many or a size class.

j_gene: TRBJ2-7
v_gene: TRBV5-1
d_gene: .
abundance: .
CDR3nt: TGCGCCAGCAGCGTAAATACAAGGGGGTTGTACGAGCAGTACTTC
CDR3aa: CASSVNTRGLYEQYF

j_gene: TRBJ1-5
v_gene: TRBV11-2
d_gene: .
abundance: .
CDR3nt: TGTGCCAGCAGCGGAAAGGGGGTGACGAGGAAACAGCCCCAGCATTTT
CDR3aa: CASSGKGVTRKQPQHF

j_gene: TRBJ2-5
v_gene: TRBV12-3/TRBV12-4
d_gene: .
abundance: .
CDR3nt: TGTGCCAGCAGTTTAGGGCCGATCCAAGAGACCCAGTACTTC
CDR3aa: CASSLGPIQETQYF

j_gene: TRBJ2-5
v_gene: TRBV7-2
d_gene: TRBD2
abundance: .
CDR3nt: TGTGCCAGCAGCTTAGGCGGCGGGAGGTCTGAGACCCAGTACTTC
CDR3aa: CASSLGGGRSETQYF

j_gene: TRBJ2-5
v_gene: TRBV10-2
d_gene: TRBD2
abundance: .
CDR3nt: TGCGCCAGCACCAACCCCGGACTAGCGGGAGCAGAGACCCAGTACTTC
CDR3aa: CASTNPGLAGAETQYF

j_gene: TRBJ2-3
v_gene: TRBV27
d_gene: .
abundance: .
CDR3nt: TGTGCCAGCAGTTTATGGCCGGCAGCTATTAATACGCAGTATTTT
CDR3aa: CASSLWPAAINTQYF

j_gene: TRBJ1-1
v_gene: TRBV10-3
d_gene: .
abundance: .
CDR3nt: TGTGCCATCGGTACAGGGAAGGAGGATGAAGCTTTCTTT
CDR3aa: CAIGTGKEDEAFF

j_gene: TRBJ1-1
v_gene: TRBV6-5
d_gene: .
abundance: few
CDR3nt: TGTGCCAGCAAATGGGGCGACACTGAAGCTTTCTTT
CDR3aa: CASKWGDTEAFF

j_gene: TRBJ2-7
v_gene: TRBV5-1
d_gene: .
abundance: .
CDR3nt: TGCGCCAGCAGCTTGGCCCCGGGCACAACCTACGAGCAGTACTTC
CDR3aa: CASSLAPGTTYEQYF

j_gene: TRBJ1-4
v_gene: TRBV21-1
d_gene: .
abundance: few
CDR3nt: TGTGCCAGCAGCTTACCCGGGACAGGGGGCCCCAATGAAAAACTGTTTTTT
CDR3aa: CASSLPGTGGPNEKLFF

j_gene: TRBJ2-5
v_gene: TRBV12-5
d_gene: TRBD2
abundance: few
CDR3nt: TGTGCTAGTGGTTTGGCCCCACGGTTGGGACTAGATCGTAATGAGCAGTACTTC
CDR3aa: CASGLAPRLGLDRNEQYF

j_gene: TRBJ1-2
v_gene: TRBV2
d_gene: .
abundance: .
CDR3nt: TGTGCCAGCAGTGAACGGGCAGAAGGTGGCTACACCTTC
CDR3aa: CASSERAEGGYTF

j_gene: TRBJ2-5
v_gene: TRBV5-1
d_gene: .
abundance: .
CDR3nt: TGCGCCAGCAGTCCTGACCGGATCGAGAGTCCCTACAATGAGCAGTACTTC
CDR3aa: CASSPDRIESPYNEQYF

j_gene: TRBJ2-3
v_gene: TRBV7-8
d_gene: .
abundance: .
CDR3nt: TGTGCCAGCAGCTCAGGAGGGCACAGATACGCGTATTTT
CDR3aa: CASSSGGHRYAYF

j_gene: TRBJ1-4
v_gene: TRBV2
d_gene: .
abundance: .
CDR3nt: TGTGCCAGCAGTGACACAGGATTATCTGGTGAAAAACTGTTTTTT
CDR3aa: CASSDTGLSGEKLFF

j_gene: TRBJ2-7
v_gene: TRBV3-1
d_gene: TRBD1
abundance: few
CDR3nt: TGTGCCAGCAGCCAAGAGGTACAGGGGGGTGAGCAGTACTTC
CDR3aa: CASSQEVQGGEQYF

j_gene: TRBJ2-1
v_gene: TRBV5-1
d_gene: .
abundance: .
CDR3nt: TGCGCCAGCAGCTTGCTGCAGAACTACAATGAGCAGTTCTTC
CDR3aa: CASSLLQNYNEQFF

j_gene: TRBJ2-1
v_gene: TRBV11-2
d_gene: .
abundance: few
CDR3nt: TGTGCCAGCAGCCCGAATTCAGGGTTTCAGCAGTTCTTC
CDR3aa: CASSPNSGFQQFF

j_gene: TRBJ2-1
v_gene: TRBV5-1
d_gene: .
abundance: few
CDR3nt: TGCGCCAGCAGCTTGGCTAGCAGCGCCGGGCATGAGCAGTTCTTC
CDR3aa: CASSLASSAGHEQFF

j_gene: TRBJ2-7
v_gene: TRBV11-2
d_gene: .
abundance: once
CDR3nt: TGTGCCAGCAGCTCGGATGTCTACGAGCAGTACTTC
CDR3aa: CASSSDVYEQYF

j_gene: TRBJ2-7
v_gene: TRBV5-6
d_gene: .
abundance: .
CDR3nt: TGTGCCAGCAGCCGTGGACAGAACGCCTACGAGCAGTACTTC
CDR3aa: CASSRGQNAYEQYF

j_gene: TRBJ2-5
v_gene: TRBV7-2
d_gene: TRBD2
abundance: .
CDR3nt: TGTGCCAGCAGCCCACGGACTAGCGGGAAAGGAGAGACCCAGTACTTC
CDR3aa: CASSPRTSGKGETQYF

j_gene: TRBJ2-3
v_gene: TRBV6-5
d_gene: TRBD2
abundance: few
CDR3nt: TGTGCCAGCAGTTCCCCGACTAGCGGGAGGGCCTCGGACAGATACGCGTATTTT
CDR3aa: CASSSPTSGRASDRYAYF

j_gene: TRBJ2-1
v_gene: TRBV2
d_gene: .
abundance: once
CDR3nt: TGTGCCAGCAGTGAACGGCGGCAGAGCTCTGAGCAGTTCTTC
CDR3aa: CASSERRQSSEQFF

j_gene: TRBJ2-6
v_gene: TRBV7-2
d_gene: .
abundance: .
CDR3nt: TGTGCCAGCAGCTTATCAACCCTGGGTTCCAACGTCCTGACTTTC
CDR3aa: CASSLSTLGSNVLTF

j_gene: TRBJ2-2
v_gene: TRBV4-1
d_gene: TRBD1
abundance: .
CDR3nt: TGCGCCAGCAGCCAAGAGACAGGGGGCATTTACACCGGGGAGCTGTTTTTT
CDR3aa: CASSQETGGIYTGELFF

j_gene: TRBJ1-1
v_gene: TRBV7-2
d_gene: TRBD1
abundance: .
CDR3nt: TGTGCCAGCAGCTCTCGGACAGGGGCGAGGAACACTGAAGCTTTCTTT
CDR3aa: CASSSRTGARNTEAFF

j_gene: TRBJ2-5
v_gene: TRBV12-3/TRBV12-4
d_gene: TRBD1
abundance: .
CDR3nt: TGTGCCAGCAGTTTAGGGCCGGGACAGTCCCAAGAGACCCAGTACTTC
CDR3aa: CASSLGPGQSQETQYF

j_gene: TRBJ1-2
v_gene: TRBV29-1
d_gene: .
abundance: .
CDR3nt: TGCAGCGTCCGGGGAATCTATGGCTACACCTTC
CDR3aa: CSVRGIYGYTF

j_gene: TRBJ2-1
v_gene: TRBV6-1
d_gene: TRBD2
abundance: .
CDR3nt: TGTGCCAGCAGTAATAGCGGGAGCTTCAGTGAGCAGTTCTTC
CDR3aa: CASSNSGSFSEQFF

j_gene: TRBJ1-6
v_gene: TRBV4-1
d_gene: .
abundance: .
CDR3nt: TGCGCCAGCAGCCAAGATGGCACAGTTTATAATTCACCCCTCCACTTT
CDR3aa: CASSQDGTVYNSPLHF

j_gene: TRBJ2-3
v_gene: TRBV28
d_gene: .
abundance: .
CDR3nt: TGTGCCAGCAGTTTGATGGGGAGCACAGATACGCAGTATTTT
CDR3aa: CASSLMGSTDTQYF

j_gene: TRBJ2-1
v_gene: TRBV7-7
d_gene: .
abundance: .
CDR3nt: TGTGCCAGCAGCGCCGGGACCTCTGTAGACAATGAGCAGTTCTTC
CDR3aa: CASSAGTSVDNEQFF

j_gene: TRBJ1-5
v_gene: TRBV20-1
d_gene: .
abundance: few
CDR3nt: TGCAGTGCTAGAACCATTTCAGGGGATAGCAATCAGCCCCAGCATTTT
CDR3aa: CSARTISGDSNQPQHF

j_gene: TRBJ2-7
v_gene: TRBV2
d_gene: .
abundance: .
CDR3nt: TGTGCCAGCAGGGGCGGAGGGGCATACAATGAGCAGTACTTC
CDR3aa: CASRGGGAYNEQYF

j_gene: TRBJ2-7
v_gene: TRBV5-1
d_gene: .
abundance: .
CDR3nt: TGCGCCAGCAGACGAGAGAGCGGAACTTCCTACGAGCAGTACTTC
CDR3aa: CASRRESGTSYEQYF

j_gene: TRBJ2-3
v_gene: TRBV6-2/TRBV6-3
d_gene: TRBD2
abundance: few
CDR3nt: TGTGCCAGCAGTTACTCTAGCGGGATGGCTGAAGATACGCAGTATTTT
CDR3aa: CASSYSSGMAEDTQYF

j_gene: TRBJ2-6
v_gene: TRBV27
d_gene: .
abundance: few
CDR3nt: TGTGCCAGTACTCGTGGGGCGGGATGGAGCTCTGGGGCCAACGTCCTGACTTTC
CDR3aa: CASTRGAGWSSGANVLTF

j_gene: TRBJ1-2
v_gene: TRBV27
d_gene: TRBD1
abundance: .
CDR3nt: TGTGCCAGCAGTTTCTCCGGGACAGTCAACTATGGCTACACCTTC
CDR3aa: CASSFSGTVNYGYTF

j_gene: TRBJ2-5
v_gene: TRBV2
d_gene: .
abundance: .
CDR3nt: TGTGCCAGCAACAGGGCAGGAGAGACCCAGTACTTC
CDR3aa: CASNRAGETQYF

j_gene: TRBJ2-3
v_gene: TRBV2
d_gene: TRBD2
abundance: once
CDR3nt: TGTGCCAGCAGTGAAGCGGGACTAATACCATCGCAGTATTTT
CDR3aa: CASSEAGLIPSQYF

j_gene: TRBJ2-7
v_gene: TRBV29-1
d_gene: .
abundance: few
CDR3nt: TGCAGCGTGGGTACGGGGGCTCAAACTTACGAGCAGTACTTC
CDR3aa: CSVGTGAQTYEQYF

j_gene: TRBJ2-2
v_gene: TRBV12-3/TRBV12-4
d_gene: TRBD2
abundance: .
CDR3nt: TGTGCCAGCAGTCTTACGGGACTAGAAAACACCGGGGAGCTGTTTTTT
CDR3aa: CASSLTGLENTGELFF

j_gene: TRBJ2-5
v_gene: TRBV2
d_gene: TRBD2
abundance: .
CDR3nt: TGTGCCAGCAGCGAAGGGGCGGGAGGACGGCGAGAGACCCAGTACTTC
CDR3aa: CASSEGAGGRRETQYF

j_gene: TRBJ2-7
v_gene: TRBV15
d_gene: TRBD1
abundance: .
CDR3nt: TGTGCCACCAGCACGATACAGGGGTTTAGGAACGAGCAGTACTTC
CDR3aa: CATSTIQGFRNEQYF

j_gene: TRBJ2-7
v_gene: TRBV6-1
d_gene: .
abundance: once
CDR3nt: TGTGCCAGCACCATAACAGTATCAGGCGAGCAGTACTTC
CDR3aa: CASTITVSGEQYF

j_gene: TRBJ2-4
v_gene: TRBV6-6
d_gene: TRBD2
abundance: .
CDR3nt: TGTGCCAGCTCCCCGGGACTAGGAAACATTCAGTACTTC
CDR3aa: CASSPGLGNIQYF

j_gene: TRBJ2-7
v_gene: TRBV28
d_gene: .
abundance: .
CDR3nt: TGTGCCAGCCGCCCCCCATTAGGGGGCTACGAGCAGTACTTC
CDR3aa: CASRPPLGGYEQYF

j_gene: TRBJ2-3
v_gene: TRBV11-2
d_gene: .
abundance: .
CDR3nt: TGTGCCAGCAGCTTAGATGGCGCGGCCACAGATACGCAGTATTTT
CDR3aa: CASSLDGAATDTQYF

j_gene: TRBJ2-7
v_gene: TRBV28
d_gene: TRBD1
abundance: .
CDR3nt: TGTGCCATACGGGACAGGGAGAGATTCTACGAGCAGTACTTC
CDR3aa: CAIRDRERFYEQYF

j_gene: TRBJ2-1
v_gene: TRBV7-6
d_gene: TRBD2
abundance: .
CDR3nt: TGTGCCAGCAGCCCATGGACTAGTTTGGAGCAGTTCTTC
CDR3aa: CASSPWTSLEQFF

j_gene: TRBJ2-3
v_gene: TRBV27
d_gene: TRBD1
abundance: .
CDR3nt: TGTGCCAGCGGTCCAGGGGGTCCAGATACGCAGTATTTT
CDR3aa: CASGPGGPDTQYF

j_gene: TRBJ2-1
v_gene: TRBV15
d_gene: .
abundance: .
CDR3nt: TGTGCCACCAGCTACGGTAGGGACAATGAGCAGTTCTTC
CDR3aa: CATSYGRDNEQFF

j_gene: TRBJ2-6
v_gene: TRBV6-2/TRBV6-3
d_gene: .
abundance: .
CDR3nt: TGTGCCAGCACTCCACTAGCCGGGGCCAACGTCCTGACTTTC
CDR3aa: CASTPLAGANVLTF

j_gene: TRBJ1-2
v_gene: TRBV10-2
d_gene: TRBD1
abundance: .
CDR3nt: TGCGCCAGCAGTGACTCGGACAGGGGGAATGGCTACACCTTC
CDR3aa: CASSDSDRGNGYTF

j_gene: TRBJ2-5
v_gene: TRBV9
d_gene: TRBD2
abundance: .
CDR3nt: TGTGCCAGCAGCGTTGGCCCCAGCGGGAGGTCAGGAGAGACCCAGTACTTC
CDR3aa: CASSVGPSGRSGETQYF

j_gene: TRBJ2-7
v_gene: TRBV6-5
d_gene: .
abundance: .
CDR3nt: TGTGCCAGCAGCCGCGCGCCTAGCTCCTACGAGCAGTACTTC
CDR3aa: CASSRAPSSYEQYF

j_gene: TRBJ2-7
v_gene: TRBV7-2
d_gene: .
abundance: few
CDR3nt: TGTGCCAGCACCCGAGGGGCCTCCCCCTACGAGCAGTACTTC
CDR3aa: CASTRGASPYEQYF